Below, 25 T cell receptor beta chains from the same sample are listed, as sequenced in a study of Ad26.COV2.S vaccination and SARS-CoV-2 variants. Clones were read by immunoSEQ multiplex PCR, and TCRdb kept only the in-frame ones, dropping some. This repertoire shows about 350,000 clones, roughly 81% found once; its top ten account for 2.5% to 3.5%. Treatment described: around 19 received Ad26.COV2.S at low or high dose, single or two shots; 5 received placebo; per-sample allocation not given. Each sample was drawn 63 days after the first injection (of vaccine or placebo). Sequencing was performed on peripheral blood, taken in a trial of Ad26.COV2.S vaccine versus placebo. Source of these receptors: a person between 18 and 65 years old who received the Ad26.COV2.S COVID-19 vaccine or a placebo.

The chain couples TRBV28 to TRBJ1-6, with 10 bases fitting TRBD1. The germline V gene encodes CDR1 MDHEN and CDR2 SYDVKM. This CDR3 spans 15 amino acids. Trimming removed 4 bases from V and 7 bases from J; junction bases left unmatched: 4. The CDR3 bases are TGTGCCAGCAGTTATGCGGGACAGGGGAATTCACCCCTCCACTTT. It translates to CASSYAGQGNSPLHF.

V and J are TRBV4-3 and TRBJ2-1, with D perhaps TRBD1 or TRBD2 (6 bases each). The CDR3 spans 17 residues. Germline lookup yields CDR1 LGHNA and CDR2 YSLEER. The ends were cut back, 8 bases at V and 6 bases at J, with 26 bases in the middle. CDR3 in DNA: TGCGCCAGCTCATACTTGGGGGGCCATGCGGCGGGCAATGAGCAGTTCTTC. Its protein product is CASSYLGGHAAGNEQFF.

The chain couples TRBV11-2 to TRBJ1-1, with 9 nucleotides matching TRBD1. The junction had 10 bases not matched to a gene; V was cut back by 5 bases and J by 0 bases. The germline V gene encodes CDR1 SGHAT and CDR2 FQNNGV. This CDR3 has 17 amino acids. CDR3 sequence reads: CASSVPPGQGMNTEAFF. CDR3 nucleotides: TGTGCCAGCAGCGTGCCGCCGGGACAGGGTATGAACACTGAAGCTTTCTTT.

V is TRBV5-1 and J is TRBJ2-5; D might be TRBD2 (5 bases). CDR3 length: 15 residues. Germline V gene data show CDR1 as SGHRS and CDR2 as YFSETQ. The V end was cut by 3 bases, the J end by 5 bases, with 17 bases between. CDR3 sequence: CASSSRGSETETQYF. The CDR3 bases are TGCGCCAGCAGCTCCCGGGGATCGGAGACGGAGACCCAGTACTTC. Filled out from reference TRBV5-1 and TRBJ2-5, the complete variable domain reads KAGVTQTPRYLIKTRGQQVTLSCSPISGHRSVSWYQQTPGQGLQFLFEYFSETQRNKGNFPGRFSGRQFSNSRSEMNVSTLELGDSALYLCASSSRGSETETQYFGPGTRLLVL.

The rearrangement uses TRBV6-4 and TRBJ2-1, with 7 bases identical to TRBD1. Losses at the gene ends were 6 bases for V and 8 bases for J; bases not matched to a gene: 10. Germline V gene data show CDR1 as MRHNA and CDR2 as SNTAGT. The CDR3 has 14 residues. The CDR3 DNA follows: TGTGCCAGCAGCCGACAGGGAGAGCGAGATGAGCAGTTCTTC. Protein sequence: CASSRQGERDEQFF.

The chain links TRBV11-2 to TRBJ2-2; 15 bases are shared with TRBD2. The CDR3 consists of 16 residues. V lost 5 bases, J lost 8 bases, and 6 bases stayed unmatched. The germline CDR1 and CDR2 sequences are SGHAT and FQNNGV. The CDR3 region is CASSGGLAGGPGELFF. DNA of the CDR3: TGTGCCAGCAGCGGCGGACTAGCGGGAGGGCCAGGGGAGCTGTTTTTT.

This clone was seen just once. The genes are TRBV4-1 and TRBJ2-5; possibly TRBD1 or TRBD2 for D (5 bases each). The CDR3 extends over 16 amino acids. Germline lookup yields CDR1 MGHRA and CDR2 YSYEKL. V lost 1 base and J lost 0, with 12 bases in between. The CDR3 reads CASSQVGGTHQETQYF. The CDR3 nucleotides read TGCGCCAGCAGCCAAGTAGGTGGGACGCACCAAGAGACCCAGTACTTC.

V gene TRBV7-2 combines with J gene TRBJ2-2; 7 bases line up with TRBD1. The CDR3 spans 14 residues. J gave up 7 bases and V 5 bases, and 7 bases lay outside the gene matches. Germline CDR1 is SGHTA and CDR2 is FQGNSA. The CDR3 protein is CASSLDRAGGELFF. The CDR3 nucleotides are TGTGCCAGCAGCCTCGACAGGGCCGGCGGGGAGCTGTTTTTT.

The chain links TRBV6-6 to TRBJ2-7; tentatively, D is TRBD2 (6 bases). The ends were cut back, 7 bases at V and 3 bases at J, with 19 bases in the middle. CDR1 and CDR2 (germline): MNHNY, SVGAGI (reference sequence). This CDR3 comprises 15 residues. CDR3 protein: CASTRSEGEHYEQYF. In nucleotides, the CDR3 is TGTGCCAGCACCCGATCGGAGGGCGAACACTACGAGCAGTACTTC.

The chain links TRBV5-1 to TRBJ2-2; 9 bases line up with TRBD1. Looked up from germline, CDR1 is SGHRS and CDR2 is YFSETQ. This CDR3 has 16 amino acids. J lost 1 base, V lost 4 bases, and 5 bases had no gene match. For the CDR3, the DNA is TGCGCCAGCAGCACAGGACAGGGGTTGAACACCGGGGAGCTGTTTTTT. This encodes CASSTGQGLNTGELFF.

The J gene is TRBJ1-4, the V gene TRBV5-1, with D hard to call. With 4 bases removed from V and 10 bases from J, the gap between germline ends came to 14 bases. The CDR3 runs 13 residues. In germline, CDR1 is SGHRS, CDR2 YFSETQ. As DNA, the CDR3 is TGCGCCAGCAGCGGAGCTACCTTGGGAAAACTGTTTTTT. Its translation is CASSGATLGKLFF.

The rearrangement links TRBV11-2 to TRBJ2-5; 14 bases are a match to TRBD2. Per germline, CDR1 SGHAT and CDR2 FQNNGV. With 4 bases clipped from V and 1 base from J, the junction kept 2 bases outside the gene matches. The CDR3 runs 16 residues. CDR3 nucleotides: TGTGCCAGCAGCTCCGGACTAGCGGGAGGCCAAGAGACCCAGTACTTC. Amino acids: CASSSGLAGGQETQYF.

The V and J genes are TRBV30 and TRBJ1-2; D is undetermined. The germline V gene has CDR1 GTSNPN and CDR2 SVGIG (reference sequence). V lost 1 base, J lost 8 bases, and 14 bases lay in between. This CDR3 spans 13 amino acids. The CDR3 here is CAWSATPRWGYTF. DNA for the CDR3: TGTGCCTGGAGTGCCACCCCCAGATGGGGCTACACCTTC.

For the CDR3, the DNA is TGTGCCAGCAGTGAAGCGGCACTAGCGGCCCCCACAGATACGCAGTATTTT. This gives the protein CASSEAALAAPTDTQYF. This chain joins TRBV2 and TRBJ2-3; 8 nucleotides agree with TRBD2. With V trimmed by 0 bases and J by 2 bases, 7 bases remained unmatched. There are 17 residues in the CDR3. Germline V gives CDR1 SNHLY, CDR2 FYNNEI.

This chain uses TRBV14 with TRBJ2-2, with TRBD1 as a possible D gene (5 bases). V was trimmed by 9 bases and J by 0 bases, leaving 11 bases between them. The CDR3 contains 14 residues. The germline V gene has CDR1 SGHDN and CDR2 FVKESK. This chain's CDR3 is CASTTESNTGELFF. CDR3 DNA: TGTGCCAGTACGACAGAGTCGAACACCGGGGAGCTGTTTTTT.

The rearrangement links TRBV28 to TRBJ2-7; 8 bases are a match to TRBD2. This CDR3 region has 17 residues. Looked up from germline, CDR1 is MDHEN and CDR2 is SYDVKM. V lost 2 bases and J lost 3; bases outside the gene matches: 12. CDR3 residues: CASSLILFTSGGYEQYF. DNA of the CDR3: TGTGCCAGCAGTTTAATCCTCTTCACTAGCGGTGGCTACGAGCAGTACTTC.

V is TRBV6-2 or TRBV6-3 and J is TRBJ1-1; possibly TRBD1 for D (6 bases). CDR3 size: 14 residues. V lost 5 bases to trimming and J lost 0 bases, with 10 bases between them. Germline CDR1 MNHEY, CDR2 SVGEGT. The CDR3 DNA reads TGTGCCAGCAGTGGCGGACAGATGAACACTGAAGCTTTCTTT. Its translation is CASSGGQMNTEAFF.

This rearrangement joins TRBV5-4 to TRBJ1-2; D is unresolved. V was trimmed by 3 bases and J by 4 bases, leaving 13 bases between them. This CDR3 comprises 14 residues. From germline, CDR1 is SGHNT and CDR2 YYREEE (reference sequence). Here the CDR3 reads CASSSAERGYGYTF. The CDR3 nucleotides are TGTGCCAGCAGCTCCGCAGAGCGAGGCTATGGCTACACCTTC.

This clone was recorded only once. J is TRBJ2-1 and V is TRBV20-1, with D unresolved. The CDR3 sequence is 10 residues long. Germline CDR1 reads DFQATT; CDR2 reads SNEGSKA (reference sequence). Deletions cut 6 bases from V and 4 bases from J, with 4 bases between. The CDR3 DNA follows: TGCAGTGCCCCTTACAATGAGCAGTTCTTC. As protein: CSAPYNEQFF.

V gene TRBV5-5 combines with J gene TRBJ2-7; weak D call: TRBD2 (5 bases). Germline-derived CDR1 and CDR2 are SGHKS and YYEKEE (reference sequence). The CDR3 spans 15 residues. V was trimmed by 2 bases and J by 1 base, leaving 13 bases between them. The CDR3 is CASSFWESPSYEQYF. In DNA form, the CDR3 reads TGTGCCAGCAGCTTTTGGGAGAGCCCTTCCTACGAGCAGTACTTC.

The chain is built from TRBV4-1 and TRBJ1-1, with unresolved D. Germline V gene lookup returns CDR1 MGHRA and CDR2 YSYEKL. This CDR3 comprises 14 residues. V lost 0 bases and J 10 bases, leaving 15 bases between the germline ends. CDR3 in amino acids: CASSQDRFLPRAFF. CDR3 DNA: TGCGCCAGCAGCCAAGATCGTTTCTTACCCCGAGCTTTCTTT.

V usage is TRBV5-8 and J usage is TRBJ2-7; maybe TRBD1 (6 bases). The V gene lost 0 bases and the J gene lost 4 bases, with 14 bases spanning the gap. The CDR3 is made up of 15 amino acids. The germline V gene encodes CDR1 SGHTS and CDR2 YDEGEE. The CDR3: CASSLDSGTLYEQYF. DNA for the CDR3: TGTGCCAGCAGCTTGGACTCGGGGACACTTTACGAGCAGTACTTC.

The chain has TRBV29-1 and TRBJ2-1; D unresolved. V was pared by 5 bases and J by 2 bases, with 1 base between. CDR1 is SQVTM and CDR2 is ANQGSEA in the germline V gene. CDR3 length: 10 amino acids. As DNA, the CDR3 is TGCAGCGTTACCTACAATGAGCAGTTCTTC. Protein: CSVTYNEQFF.

The genes are TRBV4-1 and TRBJ2-5, with TRBD2 matching 7 bases. Germline V CDR1 and CDR2: MGHRA, YSYEKL. V was clipped by 4 bases and J by 5 bases; unmatched bases: 13. The CDR3 length is 16 residues. CDR3 in amino acids: CASSLSPGGGAETQYF. The CDR3 DNA is TGCGCCAGCAGCCTCAGCCCGGGCGGGGGAGCGGAGACCCAGTACTTC.

This clone was detected only a few times. The rearrangement uses TRBV7-9 and TRBJ1-5; TRBD1 matches at 8 bases. CDR3 length equals 19 residues. CDR1 and CDR2 (germline): SEHNR, FQNEAQ (reference sequence). Trimming took 0 bases from V and 0 from J; bases not matched to a gene: 10. In DNA, the CDR3 is TGTGCCAGCAGCTTAGCGAGGAGACAGGGGTGGAATAGCAATCAGCCCCAGCATTTT. Translating it yields CASSLARRQGWNSNQPQHF.